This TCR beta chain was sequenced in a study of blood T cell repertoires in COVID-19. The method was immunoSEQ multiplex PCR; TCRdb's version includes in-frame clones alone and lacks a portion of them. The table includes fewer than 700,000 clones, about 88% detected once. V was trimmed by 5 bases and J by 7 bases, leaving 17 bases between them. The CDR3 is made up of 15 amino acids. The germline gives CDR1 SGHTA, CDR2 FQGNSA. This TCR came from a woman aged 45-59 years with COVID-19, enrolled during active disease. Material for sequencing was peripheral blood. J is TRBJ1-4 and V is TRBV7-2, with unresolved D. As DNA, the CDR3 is TGTGCCAGCAGCCAAGGAGGGCGGGAGTTTGAAAAACTGTTTTTT. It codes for CASSQGGREFEKLFF.